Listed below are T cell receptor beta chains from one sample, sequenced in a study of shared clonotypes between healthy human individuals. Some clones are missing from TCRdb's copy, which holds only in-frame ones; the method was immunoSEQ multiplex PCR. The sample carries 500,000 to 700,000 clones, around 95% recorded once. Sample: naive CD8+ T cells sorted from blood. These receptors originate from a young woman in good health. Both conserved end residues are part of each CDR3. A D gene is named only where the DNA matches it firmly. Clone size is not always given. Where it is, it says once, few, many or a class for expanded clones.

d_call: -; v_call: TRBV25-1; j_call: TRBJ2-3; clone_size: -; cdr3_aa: CASSDPRQPSTDTQYF; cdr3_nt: TGTGCCAGCAGTGACCCTCGACAGCCTAGCACAGATACGCAGTATTTT
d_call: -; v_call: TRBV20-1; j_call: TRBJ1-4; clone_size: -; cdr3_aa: CSARRNEKLFF; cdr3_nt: TGCAGTGCTAGGAGGAATGAAAAACTGTTTTTT
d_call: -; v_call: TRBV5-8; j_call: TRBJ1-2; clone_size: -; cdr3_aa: CASSGSGGASGYTF; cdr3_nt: TGTGCCAGCAGCGGTTCCGGGGGGGCGTCTGGCTACACCTTC
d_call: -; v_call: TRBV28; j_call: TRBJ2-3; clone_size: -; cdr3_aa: CASATLADTQYF; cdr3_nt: TGTGCCAGCGCCACACTTGCAGATACGCAGTATTTT
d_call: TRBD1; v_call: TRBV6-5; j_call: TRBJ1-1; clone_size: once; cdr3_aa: CASSASGGTEAFF; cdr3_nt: TGTGCCAGCAGTGCTTCAGGGGGCACTGAAGCTTTCTTT
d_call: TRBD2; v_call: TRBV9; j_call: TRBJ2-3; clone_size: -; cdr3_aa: CASSVGTSGSTDTQYF; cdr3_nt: TGTGCCAGCAGCGTTGGGACTAGCGGGAGCACAGATACGCAGTATTTT
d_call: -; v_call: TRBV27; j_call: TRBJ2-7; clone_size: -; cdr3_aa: CASSGIGGDLSYEQYF; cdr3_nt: TGTGCCAGCAGTGGAATCGGAGGGGATTTATCCTACGAGCAGTACTTC
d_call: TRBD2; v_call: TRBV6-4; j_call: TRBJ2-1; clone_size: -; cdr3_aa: CASSDLLHHPGGNEQFF; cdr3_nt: TGTGCCAGCAGTGACCTCCTTCACCATCCGGGAGGGAATGAGCAGTTCTTC
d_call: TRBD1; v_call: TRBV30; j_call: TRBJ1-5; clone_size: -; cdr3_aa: CAWPYSSQGAPQHF; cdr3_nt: TGTGCCTGGCCATACTCTTCGCAGGGGGCCCCCCAGCATTTT
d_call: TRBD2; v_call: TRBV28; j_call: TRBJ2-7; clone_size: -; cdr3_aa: CASSVLAAVGYEQYF; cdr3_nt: TGTGCCAGCAGTGTACTAGCGGCGGTAGGCTACGAGCAGTACTTC
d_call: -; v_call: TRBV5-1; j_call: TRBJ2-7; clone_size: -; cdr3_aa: CASSLEADYEQYF; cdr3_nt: TGCGCCAGCAGCTTGGAAGCGGACTACGAGCAGTACTTC
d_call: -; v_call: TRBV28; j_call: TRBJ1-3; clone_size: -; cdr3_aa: CASSSPWMFQDF; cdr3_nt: TGTGCCAGCAGTTCCCCTTGGATGTTTCAAGATTTT
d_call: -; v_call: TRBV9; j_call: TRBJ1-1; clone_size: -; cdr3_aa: CASSVAAGMNTEAFF; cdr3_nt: TGTGCCAGCAGCGTAGCGGCAGGAATGAACACTGAAGCTTTCTTT